This TCR beta chain was profiled in a study of cytomegalovirus exposure and HLA in healthy donors. The CDR3 is 18 amino acids. V dropped 0 bases and J dropped 6; count of bases not matched to a gene: 10. Germline CDR1 reads SGHVS; CDR2 reads FQNEAQ. A multiplex PCR was run with 60 Vbeta primers and 13 Jbeta primers. Sequenced by immunoSEQ multiplex PCR; TCRdb stores in-frame clones only, minus some. Here the sample spans some 140,000 clones, over 75% being singletons. A remark on this clone: What it binds is not known.

Study-wide points: HLA-A and HLA-B allele assignments for most subjects were reportedly predicted accurately using TCR beta sequences. About 87% or about 30% of the time was how often most TCR beta V segments were productive, according to an earlier analysis.

This receptor was obtained from a woman between 40 and 50 years old in good health and CMV-seropositive. The V call is TRBV7-8, the J call TRBJ1-5; TRBD1 agrees at 11 bases. Sequencing used PBMCs. CDR3 protein: CASSLADLRTGGGQPQHF. In DNA form, the CDR3 reads TGTGCCAGCAGCTTAGCAGATCTCCGGACAGGGGGCGGTCAGCCCCAGCATTTT. The variable domain in full, with the rest retrieved from reference TRBV7-8 and TRBJ1-5, is GAGVSQSPRYKVAKRGQDVALRCDPISGHVSLFWYQQALGQGPEFLTYFQNEAQLDKSGLPSDRFFAERPEGSVSTLKIQRTQQEDSAVYLCASSLADLRTGGGQPQHFGDGTRLSIL.